Listed here are 26 T cell receptor beta chains from one sample, sequenced in a study of technical replicates of blood from a handful of donors. The protocol was immunoSEQ multiplex PCR, while the TCRdb copy is restricted to in-frame clones and leaves out a portion. In the table there are about 76,000 clones, roughly 97% of which are singletons. Sequencing was done on a sample of T cells isolated from PBMCs. The receptors stem from a human donor in good health.

V and J are TRBV15 and TRBJ2-5; weak D call: TRBD2 (5 bases). This CDR3 spans 12 amino acids. Trimming removed 6 bases at V and 3 bases at J, with 8 bases between. Germline V CDR1 and CDR2: LNHNV, YYDKDF (reference sequence). CDR3: CATSAREETQYF. CDR3 nucleotides: TGTGCCACCAGTGCGCGGGAAGAGACCCAGTACTTC.

The genes are TRBV2 and TRBJ1-5; possible D gene TRBD1, 6 bases. The CDR3 covers 14 residues. With 2 bases removed from V and 7 bases from J, the gap between germline ends came to 12 bases. Germline CDR1 SNHLY, CDR2 FYNNEI. In nucleotides, the CDR3 is TGTGCCAGCAGTGAATTACAGGGAGCCCAGCCCCAGCATTTT. Translated, it gives CASSELQGAQPQHF.

The chain carries TRBV19 and TRBJ2-7; TRBD1 might be the D (5 bases). Germline CDR1 reads LNHDA; CDR2 reads SQIVND (reference sequence). The CDR3 totals 12 residues. V dropped 1 base and J dropped 6 bases, with 7 bases sitting between them. In nucleotides, the CDR3 is TGTGCCAGTAGTATAGGGGGCAGCGAGCAGTACTTC. It translates to CASSIGGSEQYF.

The chain carries TRBV5-1 and TRBJ1-6; no definite D call. Germline lookup yields CDR1 SGHRS and CDR2 YFSETQ. V was cut by 4 bases and J by 14 bases, with 13 bases left in between. The CDR3 contains 12 residues. The CDR3 spells CASSQEGRSLHF. The CDR3 region has the DNA TGCGCCAGCAGCCAGGAGGGTAGGTCCCTCCACTTT.

The gene calls are TRBV6-5 and TRBJ2-1; perhaps TRBD2 as D (6 bases). Trimming removed 2 bases from V and 7 bases from J, with 18 bases in between. This CDR3 spans 16 amino acids. The germline gives CDR1 MNHEY, CDR2 SVGAGI. As DNA, the CDR3 is TGTGCCAGCAGTTACGGCATGGGGGAGGCAAAAAATGAGCAGTTCTTC. Residues: CASSYGMGEAKNEQFF.

The chain uses TRBV4-2 and TRBJ2-2; tentative D call: TRBD2 (5 bases). Germline V CDR1 and CDR2: LGHNA, YNFKEQ. The CDR3 totals 16 residues. With 0 bases removed from V and 5 bases from J, the gap between germline ends came to 13 bases. The CDR3: CASSQDSLAATGELFF. The CDR3 nucleotides read TGTGCCAGCAGCCAAGATTCCCTAGCAGCAACCGGGGAGCTGTTTTTT.

The rearrangement uses TRBV9 and TRBJ1-6; the match to TRBD1 covers 7 bases. Trimming at V came to 3 bases and at J to 7 bases, leaving 7 bases not matched to a gene. The CDR3 runs to 15 residues. Germline CDR1 SGDLS, CDR2 YYNGEE. CDR3 sequence (DNA): TGTGCCAGCAGCGAGAGTACAGGGGCCAATTCACCCCTCCACTTT. Its translation is CASSESTGANSPLHF.

V gene TRBV19 combines with J gene TRBJ1-2, with D possibly TRBD1 on 5 matching bases. Trimming removed 8 bases from V and 1 base from J, with 17 bases in between. CDR1 and CDR2 (germline): LNHDA, SQIVND (reference sequence). This CDR3 region has 15 residues. The CDR3 loop reads CASRFPGRGNYGYTF. The CDR3 coding sequence is TGTGCCAGTCGCTTCCCCGGGAGGGGTAACTATGGCTACACCTTC. The variable domain in full, with the rest retrieved from reference TRBV19 and TRBJ1-2, is DGGITQSPKYLFRKEGQNVTLSCEQNLNHDAMYWYRQDPGQGLRLIYYSQIVNDFQKGDIAEGYSVSREKKESFPLTVTSAQKNPTAFYLCASRFPGRGNYGYTFGSGTRLTVV.

V gene TRBV11-2 combines with J gene TRBJ2-7; TRBD2 agrees at 13 bases. Germline CDR1 and CDR2: SGHAT and FQNNGV. The CDR3 spans 15 residues. The V and J ends lost 5 bases and 7 bases, in that order; junction bases with no gene match: 8. CDR3 residues: CASSATGTSGEEQYF. CDR3 DNA sequence: TGTGCCAGCAGCGCGACCGGGACTAGCGGGGAAGAGCAGTACTTC. The full variable domain, its missing parts supplied by reference TRBV11-2 and TRBJ2-7, is EAGVAQSPRYKIIEKRQSVAFWCNPISGHATLYWYQQILGQGPKLLIQFQNNGVVDDSQLPKDRFSAERLKGVDSTLKIQPAKLEDSAVYLCASSATGTSGEEQYFGPGTRLTVT.

This chain connects TRBV5-1 to TRBJ2-3; possibly TRBD2 for D (5 bases). V lost 0 bases to trimming and J lost 0 bases, with 14 bases between them. This CDR3 has 17 residues. The germline V gene encodes CDR1 SGHRS and CDR2 YFSETQ. CDR3 loop: CASSLALSGGSTDTQYF. CDR3 coding DNA: TGCGCCAGCAGCTTGGCCTTAAGCGGCGGAAGCACAGATACGCAGTATTTT. Full variable domain (missing parts from reference TRBV5-1 and TRBJ2-3): KAGVTQTPRYLIKTRGQQVTLSCSPISGHRSVSWYQQTPGQGLQFLFEYFSETQRNKGNFPGRFSGRQFSNSRSEMNVSTLELGDSALYLCASSLALSGGSTDTQYFGPGTRLTVL.

V gene TRBV11-2 combines with J gene TRBJ2-7; D is uncertain. CDR1 and CDR2 (germline): SGHAT, FQNNGV. The CDR3 spans 14 residues. V was shortened by 0 bases and J by 3 bases, with 9 bases between the two germline ends. The chain's CDR3 is CASSLEGSNYEQYF. CDR3 DNA sequence: TGTGCCAGCAGCTTAGAGGGCAGTAACTACGAGCAGTACTTC.

The V and J genes are TRBV5-1 and TRBJ2-2; 8 bases agree with TRBD1. J lost 3 bases, V lost 4 bases, and 2 bases had no gene match. Germline CDR1 is SGHRS and CDR2 is YFSETQ. The CDR3 covers 14 residues. The CDR3 here is CASSGQGYTGELFF. CDR3 DNA sequence: TGCGCCAGCAGCGGACAGGGTTACACCGGGGAGCTGTTTTTT.

This chain links TRBV6-5 with TRBJ1-1; 7 positions agree with TRBD1. This CDR3 region has 13 residues. The germline V gene has CDR1 MNHEY and CDR2 SVGAGI. Germline trimming cut 7 bases from V and 6 bases from J; bases unmatched to any gene: 8. The CDR3 reads CASISGTAPEAFF. CDR3 DNA: TGTGCCAGCATCTCCGGGACAGCGCCTGAAGCTTTCTTT.

The chain couples TRBV19 to TRBJ1-1, with a possible D match to TRBD1 (6 bases). The germline V and J ends were trimmed by 3 bases and 3 bases, with 11 bases remaining between them. CDR3 length: 14 residues. The germline gives CDR1 LNHDA, CDR2 SQIVND (reference sequence). The CDR3 protein is CASSMTGLYTEAFF. DNA of the CDR3: TGTGCCAGTAGTATGACAGGATTATACACTGAAGCTTTCTTT.

This chain joins TRBV5-1 and TRBJ2-1, with TRBD1 matching 10 bases. In germline, CDR1 is SGHRS, CDR2 YFSETQ. The CDR3 is 14 residues long. V lost 5 bases, J lost 3 bases, and 2 bases stayed unmatched. The CDR3: CASRGQGFYNEQFF. CDR3 coding DNA: TGCGCCAGCAGGGGACAGGGGTTCTACAATGAGCAGTTCTTC.

V and J are TRBV6-6 and TRBJ2-1; the D gene is possibly TRBD2 (7 bases). Trimming removed 7 bases from V and 6 bases from J, with 19 bases in between. The CDR3 length is 15 residues. Germline CDR1 and CDR2: MNHNY and SVGAGI (reference sequence). This CDR3 is CASTSQGGGGNEQFF. CDR3 DNA sequence: TGTGCCAGCACGTCACAGGGAGGGGGGGGCAATGAGCAGTTCTTC.

The chain joins TRBV2 to TRBJ1-1; D is possibly TRBD1 (6 bases). Germline V gene lookup returns CDR1 SNHLY and CDR2 FYNNEI. CDR3 size: 14 residues. Trimming removed 8 bases from V and 1 base from J, with 14 bases in between. CDR3 protein: CASPLTGSNTEAFF. CDR3 bases: TGTGCCAGCCCATTGACAGGTTCGAACACTGAAGCTTTCTTT.

The chain has TRBV5-1 and TRBJ2-7, with a possible D match to TRBD2 (5 bases). The V end was cut by 3 bases, the J end by 2 bases, with 9 bases between. This CDR3 region has 13 residues. Germline loops: CDR1 SGHRS, CDR2 YFSETQ. The CDR3 DNA is TGCGCCAGCAGCTGGCCCGGGGCCTACGAGCAGTACTTC. Its protein product is CASSWPGAYEQYF.

The V and J genes are TRBV19 and TRBJ1-3; 7 nucleotides agree with TRBD1. With 5 bases clipped from V and 0 bases from J, the junction kept 7 bases outside the gene matches. The CDR3 is made up of 16 amino acids. Per germline, CDR1 LNHDA and CDR2 SQIVND (reference sequence). CDR3 DNA: TGTGCCAGTAGTCTCGGGACAGCCCGCTCTGGAAACACCATATATTTT. Its protein product is CASSLGTARSGNTIYF.

This clone is a singleton in its sample. This chain links TRBV4-2 with TRBJ2-1; TRBD2 matches 7 bases. Germline V CDR1 and CDR2: LGHNA, YNFKEQ. CDR3 length: 16 amino acids. V trimming: 4 bases; J trimming: 5 bases; junction bases outside the gene matches: 11. The CDR3 loop is CASSPYYLAVNNEQFF. The DNA for the CDR3 is TGTGCCAGCAGCCCATACTACCTAGCGGTGAACAATGAGCAGTTCTTC.

V usage is TRBV30 and J usage is TRBJ1-5; tentative D call: TRBD1 (6 bases). CDR3 length: 16 amino acids. Germline CDR1 is GTSNPN and CDR2 is SVGIG (reference sequence). Trimming cost V 2 bases and J 4 bases, with 18 bases left between them. The CDR3 reads CAWSSPSQGRNQPQHF. The CDR3 nucleotides read TGTGCCTGGAGTTCCCCTTCACAGGGTCGGAATCAGCCCCAGCATTTT.

This clone has only one observation. The chain is built from TRBV25-1 and TRBJ2-7; possible D gene TRBD1, 5 bases. CDR3 length: 12 residues. V lost 6 bases and J lost 5, with 11 bases in between. Germline V lookup: CDR1 MGHDK, CDR2 SYGVNS. CDR3: CASSTQVHEQYF. DNA of the CDR3: TGTGCCAGCAGCACACAGGTCCACGAGCAGTACTTC.

The chain joins TRBV19 to TRBJ2-3; perhaps TRBD2 as D (5 bases). Trimming stripped 7 bases from V and 2 bases from J, with 10 bases between. The CDR3 is 13 amino acids. Germline loops: CDR1 LNHDA, CDR2 SQIVND (reference sequence). The CDR3 here is CASTGLNTDTQYF. The CDR3 DNA is TGTGCCAGTACCGGACTGAACACAGATACGCAGTATTTT.

V gene TRBV7-6 combines with J gene TRBJ2-1, with 12 bases lining up with TRBD1. V trimming: 5 bases; J trimming: 5 bases; junction bases outside the gene matches: 10. The V gene's germline CDR1 is SGHVS and CDR2 FNYEAQ. The CDR3 covers 17 residues. CDR3 DNA sequence: TGTGCCAGCAGCCAATTACGGGGACAGGGGGCGAACAATGAGCAGTTCTTC. The encoded protein is CASSQLRGQGANNEQFF.

The V and J genes are TRBV9 and TRBJ2-1; 9 bases are a match to TRBD2. The CDR3 consists of 17 residues. The germline V gene encodes CDR1 SGDLS and CDR2 YYNGEE. The J segment lost 6 bases and the V segment lost 3 bases, leaving 13 bases of the junction unmatched. The chain's CDR3 is CASSAQSGTSYSNEQFF. The DNA of the CDR3 is TGTGCCAGCAGCGCTCAGTCCGGGACTAGCTATAGCAATGAGCAGTTCTTC. Supplemented by reference TRBV9 and TRBJ2-1, the full variable domain reads DSGVTQTPKHLITATGQRVTLRCSPRSGDLSVYWYQQSLDQGLQFLIQYYNGEERAKGNILERFSAQQFPDLHSELNLSSLELGDSALYFCASSAQSGTSYSNEQFFGPGTRLTVL.

The J gene is TRBJ2-6, the V gene TRBV5-1, with D perhaps TRBD1 (5 bases). The CDR3 consists of 19 residues. The V end lost 1 base, the J end lost 0 bases, and 17 bases lay between the germline ends. Per the germline V gene, CDR1 is SGHRS and CDR2 is YFSETQ. Here the CDR3 DNA reads TGCGCCAGCAGCTTGTTAGGGCAGGGTTCCCTCTCTGGGGCCAACGTCCTGACTTTC. It is translated as CASSLLGQGSLSGANVLTF.